The 16 T cell receptor beta chains in this list originate from one sample, sequenced in a study of cytotoxic CD8 clonotypes in ibrutinib-treated CLL (dated by TCRdb to 2020 to 2023). The library relied on the immunoSEQ multiplex PCR assay. Sourced from immuneACCESS, this table was stored by TCRdb with only in-frame sequences that have V and J called. A share of the clones is absent; for the studies checked, an unresolved V gene accounts for under half, and the remainder has no known explanation. The sample has some 200,000 clones on record, 60% to 80% of them singletons. Roughly 5.8% of the sample is in the top ten clones. Interpreted using the paper, the time point label stands for: 12 to 13 months on ibrutinib. This material consisted of PBMCs, taken after 12 months of ibrutinib treatment. These receptors were obtained from a human donor with chronic lymphocytic leukemia.

The chain recombines TRBV6-1 with TRBJ2-3; D gene uncertain. V was pared by 2 bases and J by 2 bases, with 11 bases between. Germline lookup yields CDR1 MNHNS and CDR2 SASEGT. The CDR3 consists of 15 residues. This CDR3 is CASSESDGYTDTQYF. CDR3 coding DNA: TGTGCCAGCAGTGAAAGTGACGGATACACAGATACGCAGTATTTT.

J is TRBJ2-3 and V is TRBV15, with 14 bases fitting TRBD2. CDR1 and CDR2 from the germline V gene are LNHNV and YYDKDF (reference sequence). This CDR3 contains 16 residues. Trimming removed 5 bases from V and 5 bases from J; junction bases left unmatched: 6. In nucleotides, the CDR3 is TGTGCCACCAGCGTCCGACTAGCGGGAGGGCAAGATACGCAGTATTTT. Translating gives CATSVRLAGGQDTQYF.

V usage is TRBV7-2 and J usage is TRBJ2-2; 12 bases map to TRBD2. This CDR3 has 16 amino acids. J lost 4 bases, V lost 5 bases, and 5 bases had no gene match. Germline CDR1 SGHTA, CDR2 FQGNSA. DNA for the CDR3: TGTGCCAGCAGCCCCACTAGCGGGAGGTCCACCGGGGAGCTGTTTTTT. Translating it yields CASSPTSGRSTGELFF.

This chain joins TRBV5-1 and TRBJ2-2, with D maybe TRBD1 (5 bases). Germline CDR1 is SGHRS and CDR2 is YFSETQ. V was trimmed by 0 bases and J by 9 bases, leaving 12 bases between them. The CDR3 runs 14 residues. CDR3 nucleotide sequence: TGCGCCAGCAGCTTGGGGACACAGGCCCGGGAGCTGTTTTTT. It specifies CASSLGTQARELFF. Full variable domain (outside the CDR3, taken from reference TRBV5-1 and TRBJ2-2): KAGVTQTPRYLIKTRGQQVTLSCSPISGHRSVSWYQQTPGQGLQFLFEYFSETQRNKGNFPGRFSGRQFSNSRSEMNVSTLELGDSALYLCASSLGTQARELFFGEGSRLTVL.

The chain employs TRBV6-6 and TRBJ1-4; perhaps TRBD1 as D (6 bases). Per germline, CDR1 MNHNY and CDR2 SVGAGI (reference sequence). Between the trimmed V and J ends, which lost 7 bases and 5 bases, there was a span of 17 bases. The CDR3 has 15 amino acids. As DNA, the CDR3 is TGTGCCAGCATTCGGGACGGGACAAGAAATGAAAAACTGTTTTTT. This translates into CASIRDGTRNEKLFF.

The chain is built from TRBV28 and TRBJ2-6; D might be TRBD2 (5 bases). V was pared by 8 bases and J by 1 base, with 12 bases between. The CDR3 totals 15 residues. Germline values: CDR1 MDHEN, CDR2 SYDVKM. CDR3 nucleotide sequence: TGTGCCAGCGGCACTGGCGGGTCTGGGGCCAACGTCCTGACTTTC. Amino acids: CASGTGGSGANVLTF.

This chain connects TRBV4-1 to TRBJ2-3; 9 nucleotides line up with TRBD1. CDR3 size: 17 residues. Trimming removed 1 base from V and 4 bases from J; junction bases left unmatched: 9. Germline V gene sequence: CDR1 MGHRA, CDR2 YSYEKL. For the CDR3, the DNA is TGCGCCAGCAGCCAAGGGTATACAGGGGGCGGGGCAGATACGCAGTATTTT. This sequence encodes CASSQGYTGGGADTQYF.

The chain uses TRBV9 and TRBJ1-2; 9 nucleotides match TRBD1. Losses at the gene ends were 3 bases for V and 4 bases for J; bases not matched to a gene: 7. CDR1 is SGDLS and CDR2 is YYNGEE in the germline V gene. This CDR3 region has 15 residues. This CDR3 reads CASSGPRDRAYGYTF. In nucleotides, the CDR3 is TGTGCCAGCAGCGGACCGAGGGACAGGGCCTATGGCTACACCTTC.

This clone was recorded only once. The chain joins TRBV5-1 to TRBJ2-7; TRBD1 matches 7 bases. Germline V gene data show CDR1 as SGHRS and CDR2 as YFSETQ. With 4 bases clipped from V and 2 bases from J, the junction kept 6 bases outside the gene matches. The CDR3 loop spans 14 amino acids. Here the CDR3 reads CASSPDRAAYEQYF. CDR3 bases: TGCGCCAGCAGCCCCGACAGGGCCGCCTACGAGCAGTACTTC.

This chain joins TRBV6-5 and TRBJ2-1; a possible D gene is TRBD1 (6 bases). The CDR3 spans 14 residues. Germline CDR1 MNHEY, CDR2 SVGAGI. The V end lost 5 bases, the J end lost 7 bases, and 15 bases lay between the germline ends. CDR3 DNA sequence: TGTGCCAGCAGTGAAGGACAGTTGATAAATGAGCAGTTCTTC. Amino acids: CASSEGQLINEQFF.

The DNA of the CDR3 is TGTGCCAGCCGGGACACCCTCTCTGGGGCCAACGTCCTGACTTTC. This codes for CASRDTLSGANVLTF. This chain links TRBV27 with TRBJ2-6; possible D gene TRBD1, 6 bases. Trimming stripped 8 bases from V and 0 bases from J, with 11 bases between. There are 15 residues in the CDR3. CDR1 is MNHEY and CDR2 is SMNVEV in the germline V gene (reference sequence).

V is TRBV7-2 and J is TRBJ1-2, with D perhaps matching TRBD1 (5 bases). This CDR3 is 15 amino acids long. The V and J ends lost 3 bases and 0 bases respectively, with 11 bases between them. Germline lookup yields CDR1 SGHTA and CDR2 FQGNSA. CDR3 in DNA: TGTGCCAGCAGCTTTGGGGGGACCCCTAACTATGGCTACACCTTC. It encodes CASSFGGTPNYGYTF.

This rearrangement joins TRBV28 to TRBJ2-2; D assignment may be TRBD1 or TRBD2 (6 bases each). Germline lookup yields CDR1 MDHEN and CDR2 SYDVKM. Trimming left V 7 bases short and J 6 bases short, with 12 bases between. The CDR3 has 13 residues. In DNA, the CDR3 is TGTGCCAGCACTGGTAGGGGGGCCGGGGAGCTGTTTTTT. This sequence encodes CASTGRGAGELFF.

The chain combines TRBV2 with TRBJ1-6, with 7 bases aligning to TRBD1. V lost 6 bases and J lost 7; bases outside the gene matches: 9. Looked up from germline, CDR1 is SNHLY and CDR2 is FYNNEI. This CDR3 contains 15 residues. CDR3 nucleotide sequence: TGTGCCAGCAGAGCGGACAGGAATCCGAATTCACCCCTCCACTTT. Amino acids: CASRADRNPNSPLHF.

The CDR3 protein is CAWATGEGNQPQHF. The CDR3 DNA sequence: TGTGCCTGGGCTACAGGGGAAGGCAATCAGCCCCAGCATTTT. The J gene is TRBJ1-5, the V gene TRBV30, with 7 bases aligning to TRBD1. From germline, CDR1 is GTSNPN and CDR2 SVGIG (reference sequence). CDR3 size: 14 residues. After removal of 5 bases from V and 2 bases from J, the junction contained 6 bases not matched to a gene.

The chain combines TRBV29-1 with TRBJ2-1; TRBD2 aligns across 11 bases. The CDR3 runs to 15 residues. Looked up from germline, CDR1 is SQVTM and CDR2 is ANQGSEA. Trimming took 6 bases from V and 1 from J; bases not matched to a gene: 5. The DNA for the CDR3 is TGCAGCGTCCTTAGCGGGAGGGTGTCCTACAATGAGCAGTTCTTC. Its protein is CSVLSGRVSYNEQFF.